One and the same sample provided the 5 T cell receptor beta chains below, sequenced in a study of tumor-infiltrating lymphocytes in primary liver carcinoma. With a constant-region primer, TCR beta cDNA was made from 450 to 550 ng of total RNA. Modified slightly, ARM-PCR produced TCR beta libraries over three nested multiplex PCR rounds. TRBV1-TRBV30 forward and Cbeta reverse primers drove the first two approximately 10-cycle rounds. TCRdb recomputed calls from the multiplex PCR reads with MiXCR, one row per CDR3 protein. The table lists about 84,000 distinct CDR3 sequences, approximately 72% of them singletons, with approximately 20% in the top ten. The study co-extracted DNA and RNA from around 20-30 mg of unsorted bulk tissue. Sequencing was carried out using liver tumor tissue from sampling region 1. The subset denotes: tumor region T1, superior pole. Every receptor here comes from a man in his forties or fifties with primary liver carcinoma and hepatitis B virus infection.

With regard to this clonotype: This is likely a read error, given that the CDR3 carries no conserved phenylalanine or tryptophan at its end. The J gene is TRBJ2-6, the V gene TRBV29-1; no clear D gene. The CDR3 is 14 amino acids. Germline V gene lookup returns CDR1 SQVTM and CDR2 ANQGSEA. CDR3 DNA: TGCAGCTTTGAAGGTGGGCCTGGAGCCAACGTCCTGACTTTA. It encodes CSFEGGPGANVLTL.

Regarding this clonotype: At one of its ends the junction is not consistent with the germline gene, which may arise from a read error. The chain combines TRBV12-3 or TRBV12-4 with TRBJ2-5; the match to TRBD2 covers 7 bases. There are 14 residues in the CDR3. In nucleotides, the CDR3 is TGTACCAGCACGGGTAGCGGGCTCCAAGAGAGCCAGTACTTC. Its translation is CTSTGSGLQESQYF.

This clonotype came up many times. The CDR3 is CAIGPGGVAQYF. In DNA, the CDR3 is TGTGCCATCGGCCCGGGGGGAGTGGCGCAGTATTTT. The gene calls are TRBV10-3 and TRBJ2-3; TRBD2 aligns across 7 bases. The CDR3 has 12 residues. V trimming: 8 bases; J trimming: 10 bases; junction bases outside the gene matches: 9. The germline CDR1 and CDR2 sequences are ENHRY and SYGVKD.

V usage is TRBV4-1 and J usage is TRBJ2-1, with D unclear. V lost 4 bases and J lost 10, with 17 bases in between. The CDR3 has 14 amino acids. CDR1 MGHRA and CDR2 YSYEKL come from the germline V gene. CDR3 in amino acids: CASSPLGSENEQFF. DNA of the CDR3: TGCGCCAGCAGCCCCCTAGGGTCAGAGAACGAGCAGTTCTTC.

In its sample, this clonotype was seen once. Without the conserved terminal phenylalanine or tryptophan, this CDR3 likely stems from a read error. The J gene is TRBJ2-5, the V gene TRBV5-6; no reliable D call. This CDR3 is built from 14 residues. Germline V gene sequence: CDR1 SGHDT, CDR2 YYEEEE. This CDR3 is CASSWATSVETQYS. CDR3 sequence (DNA): TGTGCCAGCAGCTGGGCTACGTCGGTCGAGACACAGTACTCC.